This T cell receptor beta chain was captured in a study of T cell responses to AZD1222 COVID-19 vaccine. Study conclusions and caveats: Clonal diversity was possibly underestimated, and the donors were mostly white British, with more females. Repertoire sampling happened only post peak T cell response.

Measured with immunoSEQ multiplex PCR; TCRdb has only the in-frame clones, and not every one. Among around 110,000 clones listed, 93% were seen once. In germline, CDR1 is WNHNN, CDR2 SYGVQD (reference sequence). J gave up 2 bases and V 5 bases, and 12 bases lay outside the gene matches. This CDR3 comprises 18 residues. As concerns this clone: Its antigen remains unidentified.

The input for sequencing was peripheral blood, taken on day 0 of AZD1222 vaccination. This clonotype was sampled from an adult in good health. The rearrangement uses TRBV10-1 and TRBJ2-6, with 7 bases fitting TRBD1. This CDR3 is CASSTSDRVRPGANVLTF. In nucleotides, the CDR3 is TGCGCCAGCAGTACCTCCGACAGGGTTAGGCCTGGGGCCAACGTCCTGACTTTC.